The following is a TCR beta chain sequence with its context. This is likely an artifact of a read error, given a far larger clone one base away. This entry belongs to a study of low-dose radiotherapy and immunotherapy resistance in tumors. Study context: Per fraction, Cohort 2 was given 1 Gy every two weeks, accumulating a total of 13 Gy over 26 weeks.

Primers used for first-strand cDNA, a TRAV- and TRBV-specific set, covered both alpha and beta chains. TCRs underwent approximately 20 PCR cycles of amplification with a constant-region primer and V-primer adapter. TCRdb itself ran the reads through MiXCR, one entry per CDR3 protein. In the table there are around 60,000 distinct CDR3 sequences, 20% to 25% of which are singletons. As for time point: after trial treatment. As for treatment: LDRT plus nivolumab, ipilimumab, low-dose cyclophosphamide and aspirin (RACIN trial). This CDR3 has 17 amino acids. CDR1 is ENHRY and CDR2 is SYGVKD in the germline V gene. V shed 0 bases and J 11 bases; nucleotides not matched to a gene: 17.

This receptor was taken from a male donor with prostate cancer. The gene calls are TRBV10-3 and TRBJ2-5, with 8 bases fitting TRBD2. The sample consisted of PBMCs, taken after low-dose radiotherapy plus immunotherapy. CDR3 sequence (DNA): TGTGCCATCAGTGAGTCCACCGGGACTAGGTCCTACAATGAGCAGTACTTC. Its translation: CAISESTGTRSYNEQYF.